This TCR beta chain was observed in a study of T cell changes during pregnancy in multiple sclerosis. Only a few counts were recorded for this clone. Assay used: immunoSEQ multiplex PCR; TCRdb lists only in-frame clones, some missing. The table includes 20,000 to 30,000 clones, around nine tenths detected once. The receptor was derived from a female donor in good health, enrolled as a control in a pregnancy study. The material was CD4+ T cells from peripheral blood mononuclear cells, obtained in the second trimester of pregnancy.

CDR3: CASSFKVEGSPYEQYF. The CDR3 region has the DNA TGCGCCAGCAGCTTTAAGGTTGAGGGAAGCCCCTACGAGCAGTACTTC. The V and J genes are TRBV5-1 and TRBJ2-7; D is possibly TRBD2 (5 bases). Germline V gene sequence: CDR1 SGHRS, CDR2 YFSETQ. CDR3 length equals 16 residues. Between the trimmed V and J ends, which lost 2 bases and 2 bases, there was a span of 17 bases.